Listed below are T cell receptor beta chains from one sample, sequenced in a study of shared clonotypes between healthy human individuals. Clones were read by immunoSEQ multiplex PCR, and TCRdb kept only the in-frame ones, dropping some. In the table there are some 1,900,000 clones, 85% to 95% of which are singletons. Material for sequencing was naive CD8+ T cells sorted from blood. The receptors come from a young man in good health. CDR3s include the opening cysteine and the closing phenylalanine or tryptophan. The D gene is left open where the match is weak. Where a row states a size, it is once, few, many or the class of an expanded clone; other rows omit it.

CDR3 protein: CASSLGLMNTEAFF
CDR3 DNA: TGCGCCAGCAGCTTGGGCCTGATGAACACTGAAGCTTTCTTT
clone size: .
J gene: TRBJ1-1
D gene: .
V gene: TRBV5-1

CDR3 protein: CASSSYRDPSSYEQYF
CDR3 DNA: TGTGCCAGCAGCTCCTACCGGGACCCCAGCTCCTACGAGCAGTACTTC
clone size: .
J gene: TRBJ2-7
D gene: .
V gene: TRBV13

CDR3 protein: CASSQAWGRDNEQFF
CDR3 DNA: TGTGCCAGCAGCCAAGCCTGGGGGAGGGACAATGAGCAGTTCTTC
clone size: .
J gene: TRBJ2-1
D gene: TRBD2
V gene: TRBV14

CDR3 protein: CASSLYAGELFF
CDR3 DNA: TGTGCCAGCAGCTTGTATGCCGGGGAGCTGTTTTTT
clone size: .
J gene: TRBJ2-2
D gene: .
V gene: TRBV5-6

CDR3 protein: CASSLEAGGKYYGYTF
CDR3 DNA: TGTGCCAGCAGCTTAGAGGCAGGGGGCAAGTACTATGGCTACACCTTC
clone size: .
J gene: TRBJ1-2
D gene: TRBD1
V gene: TRBV7-2

CDR3 protein: CASSPRDSSYEQYF
CDR3 DNA: TGTGCCAGCAGTCCCCGGGACAGCTCCTACGAGCAGTACTTC
clone size: .
J gene: TRBJ2-7
D gene: TRBD1
V gene: TRBV27

CDR3 protein: CASSSPLAVYYEQYF
CDR3 DNA: TGTGCCAGCAGTTCGCCCCTCGCGGTCTACTACGAGCAGTACTTC
clone size: .
J gene: TRBJ2-7
D gene: .
V gene: TRBV28

CDR3 protein: CASSHQDRGGETQYF
CDR3 DNA: TGCGCCAGCAGCCACCAGGACAGGGGAGGTGAGACCCAGTACTTC
clone size: .
J gene: TRBJ2-5
D gene: TRBD1
V gene: TRBV4-1

CDR3 protein: CASSLGDVYNEQFF
CDR3 DNA: TGTGCCAGCAGCTTAGGGGACGTTTACAATGAGCAGTTCTTC
clone size: once
J gene: TRBJ2-1
D gene: .
V gene: TRBV7-2

CDR3 protein: CATSNLGREQYF
CDR3 DNA: TGTGCCACCAGCAATCTGGGGCGGGAGCAGTACTTC
clone size: .
J gene: TRBJ2-7
D gene: .
V gene: TRBV15

CDR3 protein: CASSENSAYEQYF
CDR3 DNA: TGCGCCAGCAGTGAAAACAGCGCCTACGAGCAGTACTTC
clone size: .
J gene: TRBJ2-7
D gene: .
V gene: TRBV10-1